Reported below is one T cell receptor beta chain. What it binds is not known. This sample is drawn from a study of T cell repertoires in cytomegalovirus infection. Study at large: The authors used CMV epitopes that were HLA-C-restricted (recently identified) and HLA-B-restricted (well studied). It can be stated that public TCR beta signatures indicated CMV infection as well as a matching HLA type. The study, taken as a whole, reports: Based on cumulative public TCR beta family frequency, carriers of CMV plus the relevant HLA were identified. HLA-C-restricted CMV clonotypes gave the most frequent clonotype in two of eight donors.

In TCRdb, the reads were re-called with MiXCR into one record per CDR3 protein. Of about 920,000 distinct CDR3 sequences in the sample, approximately 30% were seen once. There are 17 residues in the CDR3. From germline, CDR1 is DFQATT and CDR2 SNEGSKA (reference sequence). The V gene end was trimmed by 0 bases and the J gene end by 4 bases; junction bases not matched to a gene: 5. The receptor's source is a human donor in good health (CMV status not recorded). Some clones in this sample may be carry-over from other donors' samples. The material sequenced was cultured CD8+ T cells from PBMCs, taken from culture after CMV antigen stimulation. J is TRBJ2-3 and V is TRBV20-1; TRBD2 aligns across 15 bases. The CDR3, as DNA: TGCAGTGCTAGAGACCTCGGACTAGCGGGGGGGCCAGATACGCAGTATTTT. This sequence encodes CSARDLGLAGGPDTQYF.